The 2 T cell receptor beta chains presented below share a single source sample, sequenced in a study of vaccination and CD4 T cells after COVID-19. Treatment described: approximately 9-day PBMC culture with coronavirus spike peptide pools or control peptides (ViraFEST assay). Their antigens are not known. Oncomine TCR Beta short-read sequencing was applied to DNA from cultured CD4+ T cells. TCRdb re-called the PCR reads through MiXCR, storing one row per CDR3 protein. The sample has about 5,000 distinct CDR3 sequences; roughly 47% are singletons. The sequences come from CD4+ T cells from blood, cultured in vitro, collected after SARS-CoV-2 vaccination. Receptors originate from a human donor who had recovered from COVID-19.

This clonotype has only one observation. V gene TRBV7-9 combines with J gene TRBJ1-3; a possible D gene is TRBD1 (5 bases). V was shortened by 2 bases and J by 4 bases, with 15 bases between the two germline ends. From germline, CDR1 is SEHNR and CDR2 FQNEAQ (reference sequence). CDR3 length equals 16 residues. CDR3 DNA: TGTGCCAGCAGCTTAAGGGCTGGGGCAGAAGGAAACACCATATATTTT. Translated, it gives CASSLRAGAEGNTIYF.

This chain joins TRBV19 and TRBJ2-7; 8 nucleotides agree with TRBD1. From germline, CDR1 is LNHDA and CDR2 SQIVND (reference sequence). The ends lost 5 bases at V and 2 bases at J; junction bases unmatched: 11. The CDR3 is made up of 16 amino acids. The chain's CDR3 is CASSQTGDRRPYEQYF. The CDR3 DNA is TGTGCCAGTAGTCAAACTGGGGACAGGCGCCCCTACGAGCAGTACTTC.